This T cell receptor (beta chain) is drawn from a study of T cells after yellow fever vaccination. Background on the study: Any fraction with a low cell number was prepared using SMART-Seq v4 Ultra Low Input. Overall study findings and caveats: Although the secondary response was weaker, it peaked faster, at day 5 versus 15. Post-booster reappearance was seen for most primary-vaccination clones (about 96% CD4, about 90% CD8). Repertoires sorted by FACS could include abundant clonotypes that are contaminants from the bulk population.

This clonotype has at least ten counts. Its antigen is currently unknown. J gave up 4 bases and V 7 bases, and 11 bases lay outside the gene matches. Germline V lookup: CDR1 SGHDT, CDR2 YYEEEE. This CDR3 is 15 amino acids long. MiXCR was run by TCRdb on the 5' RACE reads, yielding one entry per CDR3 protein. The sample lists fewer than 400,000 distinct CDR3 sequences, about 6% occurring once. The chain uses TRBV5-6 and TRBJ2-1; TRBD2 aligns across 7 bases. Sequences were derived from PBMCs, sampled 5 days after the yellow fever booster vaccination. The source is a man younger than 40 who received the YFV17D yellow fever vaccine. The CDR3 loop is CASSSWAGAYNEQFF. In DNA form, the CDR3 reads TGTGCCAGCTCGAGCTGGGCGGGAGCGTACAATGAGCAGTTCTTC. The whole variable domain, remainder taken from reference TRBV5-6 and TRBJ2-1, is DAGVTQSPTHLIKTRGQQVTLRCSPKSGHDTVSWYQQALGQGPQFIFQYYEEEERQRGNFPDRFSGHQFPNYSSELNVNALLLGDSALYLCASSSWAGAYNEQFFGPGTRLTVL.